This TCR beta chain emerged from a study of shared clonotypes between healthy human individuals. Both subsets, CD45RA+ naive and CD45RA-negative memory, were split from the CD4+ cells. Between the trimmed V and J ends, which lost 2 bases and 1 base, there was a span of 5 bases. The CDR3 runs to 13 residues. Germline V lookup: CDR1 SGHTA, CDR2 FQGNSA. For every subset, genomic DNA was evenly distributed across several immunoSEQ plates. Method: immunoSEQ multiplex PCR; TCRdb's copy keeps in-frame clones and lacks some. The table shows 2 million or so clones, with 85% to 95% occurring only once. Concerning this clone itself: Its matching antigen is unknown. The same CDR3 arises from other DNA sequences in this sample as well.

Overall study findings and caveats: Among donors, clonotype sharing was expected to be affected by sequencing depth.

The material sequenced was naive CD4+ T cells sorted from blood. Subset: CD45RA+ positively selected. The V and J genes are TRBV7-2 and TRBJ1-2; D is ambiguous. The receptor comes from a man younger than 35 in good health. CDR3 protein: CASSLTVNYGYTF. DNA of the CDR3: TGTGCCAGCAGCTTAACGGTTAACTATGGCTACACCTTC.